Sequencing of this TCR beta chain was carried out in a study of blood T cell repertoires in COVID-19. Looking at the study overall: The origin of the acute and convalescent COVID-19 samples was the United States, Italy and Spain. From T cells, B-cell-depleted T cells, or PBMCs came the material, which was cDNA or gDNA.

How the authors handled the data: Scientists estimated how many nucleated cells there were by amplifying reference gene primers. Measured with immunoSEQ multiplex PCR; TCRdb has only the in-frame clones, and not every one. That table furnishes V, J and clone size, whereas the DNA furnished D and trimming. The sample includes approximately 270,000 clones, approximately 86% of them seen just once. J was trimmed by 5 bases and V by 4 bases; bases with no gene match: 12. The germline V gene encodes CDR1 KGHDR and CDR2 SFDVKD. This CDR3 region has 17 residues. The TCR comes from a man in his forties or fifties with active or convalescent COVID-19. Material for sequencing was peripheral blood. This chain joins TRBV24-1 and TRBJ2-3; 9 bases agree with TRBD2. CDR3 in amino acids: CATSDYPGTSRLDTQYF. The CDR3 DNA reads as TGTGCCACCAGTGACTACCCCGGGACTAGCAGACTAGATACGCAGTATTTT.